One sample yielded the 25 T cell receptor beta chains listed below, sequenced in a study of neurological immune-mediated disorders. TCRdb reprocessed the 5' RACE reads via MiXCR and lists one record per CDR3 protein. The sample includes tens of thousands of distinct CDR3 sequences, roughly an eighth of them seen just once. The specimen was PBMCs. The receptor source for this set is a woman aged 45-60 years in good health.

The table lists this clonotype with many counts. The chain combines TRBV5-1 with TRBJ2-5, with a tentative D call TRBD2 (7 bases). The V gene lost 0 bases and the J gene lost 4 bases, with 16 bases spanning the gap. CDR3 length: 16 amino acids. Germline V CDR1 and CDR2: SGHRS, YFSETQ. The CDR3 protein is CASSLDGTPGGETQYF. In DNA, the CDR3 is TGCGCCAGCAGCTTGGATGGGACACCGGGGGGAGAGACCCAGTACTTC.

This clonotype appeared many times. This CDR3 is CASSQGLAGGFSYEQYF. DNA for the CDR3: TGTGCCAGCAGCCAAGGATTAGCGGGAGGATTCTCCTACGAGCAGTACTTC. The rearrangement links TRBV4-2 to TRBJ2-7; 10 bases align to TRBD2. This CDR3 contains 17 residues. Unmatched junction bases numbered 6, after V lost 1 base and J lost 0 bases. Looked up from germline, CDR1 is LGHNA and CDR2 is YNFKEQ.

This clonotype was seen repeatedly, ten times or more. The V call is TRBV7-9, the J call TRBJ2-7; D possibly matches TRBD1 or TRBD2 (5 bases each). The CDR3 is made up of 15 amino acids. Trimming shortened V by 1 base and J by 3 bases, and 13 bases separated the two germline ends. The germline gives CDR1 SEHNR, CDR2 FQNEAQ (reference sequence). CDR3 sequence (DNA): TGTGCCAGCAGCTTAGTTGGGCCAGGGAGCTACGAGCAGTACTTC. It codes for CASSLVGPGSYEQYF.

At least ten counts were recorded for this clonotype. Written as DNA, the CDR3 is TGCAGCGTTGAAAGGGGGGGAAATCCGGGGGACAGTGCAAGAAAGCAGTACTTC. Translation: CSVERGGNPGDSARKQYF. This chain links TRBV29-1 with TRBJ2-7; D could derive from TRBD1 or TRBD2 (7 bases each). The CDR3 is 18 amino acids. V lost 2 bases, J lost 8 bases, and 31 bases lay in between. From germline, CDR1 is SQVTM and CDR2 ANQGSEA.

This chain joins TRBV5-1 and TRBJ1-5; a weak D match, TRBD1 (6 bases). The V and J ends lost 0 bases and 7 bases respectively, with 11 bases between them. This CDR3 comprises 14 residues. CDR1 and CDR2 from the germline V gene are SGHRS and YFSETQ. This CDR3 is CASSLAGDGQPQHF. Written as DNA, the CDR3 is TGCGCCAGCAGCTTGGCAGGGGACGGACAGCCCCAGCATTTT.

Notes on this clonotype: This may be a read error, as it is one base from a much larger clone. The chain is built from TRBV20-1 and TRBJ1-3; tentative D call: TRBD1 (5 bases). This CDR3 contains 15 residues. CDR1 is DFQATT, CDR2 SNEGSKA, per germline (reference sequence). The V gene lost 1 base and the J gene lost 4 bases, with 14 bases spanning the gap. The CDR3 coding sequence is TGCAGTGCTAGAGCCGACAGTGAGTGGGGAAACACCATATATTTT. Translation gives CSARADSEWGNTIYF.

Ten or more counts support this clonotype. The rearrangement joins TRBV5-1 to TRBJ2-7, with 7 bases matching TRBD1. Per the germline V gene, CDR1 is SGHRS and CDR2 is YFSETQ. The CDR3 spans 13 residues. V lost 4 bases, J lost 4 bases, and 5 bases stayed unmatched. DNA of the CDR3: TGCGCCAGCAGCCAGGGGGTGGGGTACGAGCAGTACTTC. Residues: CASSQGVGYEQYF.

This clonotype was found many times. The DNA for the CDR3 is TGTGCCAGCAGTGAACCCCCCGGAGATACGCAGTATTTT. Translation: CASSEPPGDTQYF. The chain links TRBV6-1 to TRBJ2-3; no reliable D call. Germline V CDR1 and CDR2: MNHNS, SASEGT. The CDR3 is 13 amino acids. The V end lost 2 bases, the J end lost 5 bases, and 8 bases lay between the germline ends.

This clonotype showed up many times. The chain has TRBV29-1 and TRBJ1-1; D is unresolved. There are 12 residues in the CDR3. The V end lost 4 bases, the J end lost 1 base, and 7 bases lay between the germline ends. Germline lookup yields CDR1 SQVTM and CDR2 ANQGSEA. The DNA for the CDR3 is TGCAGCGTTGTGGCTGCGAACACTGAAGCTTTCTTT. Translated, it gives CSVVAANTEAFF.

This clonotype has ten or more counts. The chain is built from TRBV5-5 and TRBJ1-2; 7 bases line up with TRBD1. The CDR3 runs 16 residues. Germline CDR1 and CDR2: SGHKS and YYEKEE (reference sequence). With 2 bases clipped from V and 1 base from J, the junction kept 8 bases outside the gene matches. In DNA, the CDR3 is TGTGCCAGCAGCTTTGGACAGGACAATTTTAACTATGGCTACACCTTC. Its translation: CASSFGQDNFNYGYTF.

This clonotype was picked up many times. This chain links TRBV5-1 with TRBJ2-5; possibly TRBD2 for D (6 bases). The CDR3 length is 16 residues. The ends were cut back, 4 bases at V and 3 bases at J, with 19 bases in the middle. Germline V gene lookup returns CDR1 SGHRS and CDR2 YFSETQ. In nucleotides, the CDR3 is TGCGCCAGCAGCCCCTGGAGCGGGCCAGTTAAAGAGACCCAGTACTTC. The encoded protein is CASSPWSGPVKETQYF. The full variable domain, its missing parts supplied by reference TRBV5-1 and TRBJ2-5, is KAGVTQTPRYLIKTRGQQVTLSCSPISGHRSVSWYQQTPGQGLQFLFEYFSETQRNKGNFPGRFSGRQFSNSRSEMNVSTLELGDSALYLCASSPWSGPVKETQYFGPGTRLLVL.

This clonotype has ten or more counts. The chain has TRBV28 and TRBJ1-5; the D is unclear. CDR1 is MDHEN, CDR2 SYDVKM, per germline. The CDR3 covers 16 residues. V lost 6 bases, J lost 0 bases, and 15 bases lay in between. This chain's CDR3 is CASSRNRMDSNQPQHF. The CDR3 DNA reads TGTGCCAGCAGCCGGAATCGTATGGATAGCAATCAGCCCCAGCATTTT.

V usage is TRBV5-1 and J usage is TRBJ1-2, with 8 bases identical to TRBD1. With V trimmed by 4 bases and J by 2 bases, 4 bases remained unmatched. Germline CDR1 reads SGHRS; CDR2 reads YFSETQ. The CDR3 extends over 14 amino acids. The CDR3 region is CASSVDRENYGYTF. In DNA form, the CDR3 reads TGCGCCAGCAGCGTGGACAGGGAGAACTATGGCTACACCTTC.

With respect to this clonotype: The junction differs from germline at one of its ends, possibly a read error. J is TRBJ2-2 and V is TRBV7-7; TRBD2 agrees at 14 bases. CDR1 and CDR2 (germline): SSHAT, FNYEAQ (reference sequence). This CDR3 comprises 19 residues. The CDR3 spells CASSLGLAGAGLNTGELFF. CDR3 DNA sequence: TGTGCTAGCAGCCTGGGACTAGCGGGAGCGGGGTTAAACACCGGGGAGCTGTTTTTT.

This clonotype was detected many times. The J gene is TRBJ2-4, the V gene TRBV20-1; D is unresolved. Trimming removed 1 base from V and 0 bases from J, with 4 bases in between. CDR1 and CDR2 (germline): DFQATT, SNEGSKA (reference sequence). The CDR3 length is 13 residues. The CDR3 spells CSARGIAKNIQYF. DNA for the CDR3: TGCAGTGCTAGAGGGATAGCCAAAAACATTCAGTACTTC.

This clonotype was detected many times. This sequence joins TRBV14 and TRBJ1-2; no clear D gene. The CDR3 sequence is 12 residues long. Germline V gene lookup returns CDR1 SGHDN and CDR2 FVKESK. V was cut by 0 bases and J by 8 bases, with 7 bases left in between. The CDR3 sequence is CASSQEAFGYTF. CDR3 nucleotides: TGTGCCAGCAGCCAAGAGGCCTTCGGCTACACCTTC.

This clonotype showed up many times. J is TRBJ1-6 and V is TRBV7-9; D remains ambiguous. CDR3 length: 16 residues. CDR1 and CDR2 from the germline V gene are SEHNR and FQNEAQ (reference sequence). V lost 0 bases and J lost 4, with 10 bases in between. The CDR3 region has the DNA TGTGCCAGCAGCTTAGCGAGGAGTGCGTATAATTCACCCCTCCACTTT. Amino acids: CASSLARSAYNSPLHF.

The table lists this clonotype with many counts. The V call is TRBV7-2, the J call TRBJ1-2, with 7 nucleotides matching TRBD1. Per the germline V gene, CDR1 is SGHTA and CDR2 is FQGNSA. The CDR3 contains 13 residues. The ends lost 2 bases at V and 8 bases at J; junction bases unmatched: 5. The CDR3 nucleotides read TGTGCCAGCAGCTTAAGGCAGGGGGACGGCTACACCTTC. It specifies CASSLRQGDGYTF.

This clonotype has at least ten counts. The V and J genes are TRBV18 and TRBJ1-1, with 7 bases aligning to TRBD1. Trimming cost V 2 bases and J 2 bases; bases outside gene matches: 5. Germline CDR1 KGHSH, CDR2 LQKENI. The CDR3 runs to 15 residues. The CDR3 coding sequence is TGTGCCAGCTCACCAACGGGGACAGCTAACACTGAAGCTTTCTTT. Translating it yields CASSPTGTANTEAFF.

CDR3 DNA sequence: TGCAGCTCCTTCTCTCGCAATGAGCAGTTCTTC. Encoded protein: CSSFSRNEQFF. The V call is TRBV29-1, the J call TRBJ2-1; D uncertain. Trimming removed 8 bases from V and 6 bases from J, with 11 bases in between. Germline CDR1 is SQVTM and CDR2 is ANQGSEA. This CDR3 region has 11 residues.

This clonotype has a handful of counts. The chain combines TRBV28 with TRBJ1-1; unclear D gene. The CDR3 runs to 12 residues. Germline CDR1 MDHEN, CDR2 SYDVKM. The V end lost 2 bases, the J end lost 10 bases, and 11 bases lay between the germline ends. CDR3 nucleotide sequence: TGTGCCAGCAGTTTAGAGGACCGACCAGCTTTCTTT. This encodes CASSLEDRPAFF.

This clonotype was found many times. The chain carries TRBV5-1 and TRBJ2-5; no firm D call. Trimming shortened V by 0 bases and J by 5 bases, and 11 bases separated the two germline ends. In germline, CDR1 is SGHRS, CDR2 YFSETQ. This CDR3 comprises 14 residues. CDR3 bases: TGCGCCAGCAGCTTGGGGCAGGCCCGGGAGACCCAGTACTTC. Translation gives CASSLGQARETQYF.

This clonotype has a count of ten or more. This chain links TRBV29-1 with TRBJ2-1, with 7 bases identical to TRBD2. The CDR3 sequence is 14 residues long. CDR1 and CDR2 (germline): SQVTM, ANQGSEA. The J segment lost 5 bases and the V segment lost 3 bases, leaving 7 bases of the junction unmatched. The CDR3 DNA follows: TGCAGCGTTGAGCGGGAGAGGGTGAACAATGAGCAGTTCTTC. Its translation: CSVERERVNNEQFF.

This clonotype was seen more than once but under ten times. The chain links TRBV5-1 to TRBJ2-5; 11 bases agree with TRBD2. V lost 1 base and J lost 4; bases outside the gene matches: 9. The CDR3 is made up of 17 amino acids. Germline lookup yields CDR1 SGHRS and CDR2 YFSETQ. CDR3 residues: CASSLPLAGGFGETQYF. The CDR3 DNA follows: TGCGCCAGCAGCTTGCCCCTAGCGGGAGGTTTTGGAGAGACCCAGTACTTC.

This clonotype has at least ten counts. The V call is TRBV14, the J call TRBJ2-7, with TRBD1 identical over 10 bases. The CDR3 is 16 amino acids. Germline CDR1 is SGHDN and CDR2 is FVKESK. J was trimmed by 2 bases and V by 4 bases; bases with no gene match: 8. CDR3 in amino acids: CASSLRPGQGTYEQYF. The DNA of the CDR3 is TGTGCCAGCAGCCTTAGACCGGGACAGGGGACCTACGAGCAGTACTTC.